The clone carrying this T cell receptor beta chain was seen only a few times. The data are from a study of blood T cell repertoires in COVID-19. Study at large: In each case, the material was cDNA or gDNA derived from T cells, B-cell-depleted T cells, or PBMCs.

Germline loops: CDR1 SNHLY, CDR2 FYNNEI. The length of the CDR3 is 15 residues. V lost 5 bases, J lost 0 bases, and 11 bases lay in between. In the authors' methods: Nucleated cell number was recorded as an estimate derived from reference gene primer amplification. Measured with immunoSEQ multiplex PCR; TCRdb has only the in-frame clones, and not every one. V and J calls and clone size are copied from that table; D and trimming were computed from the DNA. The sample yields around 70,000 clones, around 90% seen once. The V gene is TRBV2, the J gene TRBJ1-5, with D maybe TRBD1 (6 bases). The receptor was isolated from a human donor in a cohort sampled during active COVID-19. Sequenced sample: peripheral blood. CDR3: CASSPDRNSNQPQHF. As DNA, the CDR3 is TGTGCCAGCAGTCCGGACAGAAATAGCAATCAGCCCCAGCATTTT.